These T cell receptor beta chains were read from a single sample in a study of T cell repertoires in cytomegalovirus infection. These TCRs are of unknown antigen specificity. One entry per CDR3 protein results from TCRdb running MiXCR on the reads. The sample has about 340,000 distinct CDR3 sequences; 25% to 35% are singletons. Sequenced here: cultured PBMCs, sampled from culture after CMV antigen stimulation. The origin of the receptors is a human donor in good health (CMV status not recorded). Some clones in this sample may be carry-over from other donors' samples. CDR3s include the opening cysteine and the closing phenylalanine or tryptophan. Fields, in order: D gene, V gene, J gene, clone size, CDR3 length, CDR3 DNA, CDR3 protein. D genes are given only for firm matches. Expanded clones get a size class; other rows say once, few or many, or leave the size out.

d_gene: NA; v_gene: TRBV11-2; j_gene: TRBJ2-7; abundance: few; len: 17; CDR3nt: TGTGCCAGCAGCTTTTGGGTGAACAGGAACAGCTCCTACGAGCAGTACTTC; CDR3aa: CASSFWVNRNSSYEQYF
d_gene: NA; v_gene: TRBV27; j_gene: TRBJ1-6; abundance: NA; len: 17; CDR3nt: TGTGCCAGCAGTTTATTTTTAGGGGGTACCTATAATTCACCCCTCCACTTT; CDR3aa: CASSLFLGGTYNSPLHF
d_gene: NA; v_gene: TRBV3-1; j_gene: TRBJ1-3; abundance: NA; len: 14; CDR3nt: TGTGCCAGCAGTCCCGATTGGTCTGGAAACACCATATATTTT; CDR3aa: CASSPDWSGNTIYF
d_gene: TRBD1; v_gene: TRBV12-3/TRBV12-4; j_gene: TRBJ1-1; abundance: NA; len: 14; CDR3nt: TGTGCCAGCAGTACAGGGGTCAGAAACACTGAAGCTTTCTTT; CDR3aa: CASSTGVRNTEAFF
d_gene: TRBD2; v_gene: TRBV11-2; j_gene: TRBJ2-3; abundance: few; len: 15; CDR3nt: TGTGCCAGCAGCTTAAATGGGAGGGCCCCCGATACGCAGTATTTT; CDR3aa: CASSLNGRAPDTQYF
d_gene: TRBD1; v_gene: TRBV18; j_gene: TRBJ1-1; abundance: NA; len: 15; CDR3nt: TGTGCCAGCTCACCCCGACAGGGCAAGGATACTGAAGCTTTCTTT; CDR3aa: CASSPRQGKDTEAFF
d_gene: NA; v_gene: TRBV9; j_gene: TRBJ2-7; abundance: NA; len: 14; CDR3nt: TGTGCCTCCTCCCTTGGGACGGAGCCCTACGAGCAGTACTTC; CDR3aa: CASSLGTEPYEQYF
d_gene: NA; v_gene: TRBV4-1; j_gene: TRBJ1-3; abundance: NA; len: 15; CDR3nt: TGCGCCAGCAGCCAAGGACAGAGCTCTGGAAACACCATATATTTT; CDR3aa: CASSQGQSSGNTIYF
d_gene: TRBD1; v_gene: TRBV6-6; j_gene: TRBJ1-4; abundance: NA; len: 18; CDR3nt: TGTGCCAGCAGATGGTCCCCGGACAGGGGCCACAATCGTGAAAAACTGTTTTTT; CDR3aa: CASRWSPDRGHNREKLFF
d_gene: NA; v_gene: TRBV12-3/TRBV12-4; j_gene: TRBJ2-3; abundance: few; len: 12; CDR3nt: TGTGCCAGCAGGAGTCCCTCGGATACGCAGTATTTT; CDR3aa: CASRSPSDTQYF
d_gene: NA; v_gene: TRBV3-1; j_gene: TRBJ1-1; abundance: NA; len: 14; CDR3nt: TGTGCCAGCAGGACAGGCCTTATGAACACTGAAGCTTTCTTT; CDR3aa: CASRTGLMNTEAFF
d_gene: TRBD1; v_gene: TRBV7-2; j_gene: TRBJ1-4; abundance: many; len: 15; CDR3nt: TGTGCCAGCAGCTTAGCAGGGACAGGGGGAGAAAAACTGTTTTTT; CDR3aa: CASSLAGTGGEKLFF
d_gene: NA; v_gene: TRBV12-5; j_gene: TRBJ1-1; abundance: few; len: 13; CDR3nt: TGTGCTAGTGACAGGGCGGAGAACACTGAAGCTTTCTTT; CDR3aa: CASDRAENTEAFF
d_gene: NA; v_gene: TRBV20-1; j_gene: TRBJ2-1; abundance: NA; len: 13; CDR3nt: TGCAGTGCTAGGGGACTGGGCGCCAATGAGCAGTTCTTC; CDR3aa: CSARGLGANEQFF
d_gene: NA; v_gene: TRBV7-3; j_gene: TRBJ2-3; abundance: few; len: 15; CDR3nt: TGTGCCAGCAGCCCCCGACATTCTAGCACAGATACGCAGTATTTT; CDR3aa: CASSPRHSSTDTQYF
d_gene: NA; v_gene: TRBV29-1; j_gene: TRBJ2-2; abundance: NA; len: 13; CDR3nt: TGCAGCGTTGGAAGGGAGAACACCGGGGAGCTGTTTTTT; CDR3aa: CSVGRENTGELFF
d_gene: TRBD2; v_gene: TRBV10-3; j_gene: TRBJ2-5; abundance: once; len: 15; CDR3nt: TGTGCCATCAGTGATTGGACTAGCGGTAAAGAGACCCAGTACTTC; CDR3aa: CAISDWTSGKETQYF
d_gene: TRBD1; v_gene: TRBV12-3/TRBV12-4; j_gene: TRBJ1-1; abundance: few; len: 15; CDR3nt: TGTGCCAGCAGTTTTTCCGGGACAGGGTACACTGAAGCTTTCTTT; CDR3aa: CASSFSGTGYTEAFF
d_gene: NA; v_gene: TRBV7-9; j_gene: TRBJ1-2; abundance: few; len: 12; CDR3nt: TGTGCCAGCAGCTCACAGGGACCGGCATACACCTTC; CDR3aa: CASSSQGPAYTF
d_gene: NA; v_gene: TRBV24-1; j_gene: TRBJ1-5; abundance: NA; len: 12; CDR3nt: TGTGCCACCAGTGATTACAATCAGCCCCAGCATTTT; CDR3aa: CATSDYNQPQHF
d_gene: TRBD1; v_gene: TRBV29-1; j_gene: TRBJ1-1; abundance: NA; len: 13; CDR3nt: TGCAGCGTTGCGGGACAGAGGTTCGCTGAAGCTTTCTTT; CDR3aa: CSVAGQRFAEAFF
d_gene: TRBD2; v_gene: TRBV15; j_gene: TRBJ2-1; abundance: NA; len: 18; CDR3nt: TGTGCCACCAGCAGAGATGCCGGGAGGCTAGCGGGGTACAATGAGCAGTTCTTC; CDR3aa: CATSRDAGRLAGYNEQFF
d_gene: NA; v_gene: TRBV3-1; j_gene: TRBJ1-5; abundance: once; len: 15; CDR3nt: TGTGCCAGCAGCCAAGGAGGCGTGAGTGCTCAGCCCCAGCATTTT; CDR3aa: CASSQGGVSAQPQHF
d_gene: NA; v_gene: TRBV7-2; j_gene: TRBJ2-1; abundance: many; len: 12; CDR3nt: TGTGCCAGCAGCTTAGAATTTGGCGGACAGTTCTTC; CDR3aa: CASSLEFGGQFF
d_gene: TRBD1; v_gene: TRBV7-8; j_gene: TRBJ1-2; abundance: NA; len: 15; CDR3nt: TGTGCCAGCAGCCATCGGACAGGGGAGGTTGTTGGCTACACCTTC; CDR3aa: CASSHRTGEVVGYTF
d_gene: NA; v_gene: TRBV12-3/TRBV12-4; j_gene: TRBJ1-6; abundance: NA; len: 11; CDR3nt: TGTGCCAGCAGTTTAGGCCACGTCCTCCACTTT; CDR3aa: CASSLGHVLHF
d_gene: TRBD2; v_gene: TRBV28; j_gene: TRBJ2-3; abundance: many; len: 14; CDR3nt: TGTGCCAGCAGGGGGACTAGCGGTCCAGATACGCAGTATTTT; CDR3aa: CASRGTSGPDTQYF
d_gene: NA; v_gene: TRBV11-2; j_gene: TRBJ2-5; abundance: NA; len: 16; CDR3nt: TGTGCCAGCAGCTTAATGTTGGGAGGCCTACAAGAGACCCAGTACTTC; CDR3aa: CASSLMLGGLQETQYF
d_gene: TRBD2; v_gene: TRBV6-1; j_gene: TRBJ2-3; abundance: few; len: 16; CDR3nt: TGTGCCAGCAGTGAAGTTGGCGGACTAGGGGCAGATACGCAGTATTTT; CDR3aa: CASSEVGGLGADTQYF
d_gene: TRBD2; v_gene: TRBV7-9; j_gene: TRBJ2-7; abundance: NA; len: 14; CDR3nt: TGTGCCAGCAGCACCGCGGGCGGGAGCGACGAGCAGTACTTC; CDR3aa: CASSTAGGSDEQYF
d_gene: NA; v_gene: TRBV6-5; j_gene: TRBJ1-1; abundance: NA; len: 14; CDR3nt: TGTGCCAGCAGTTACAGTCCATCCGGCACTGAAGCTTTCTTT; CDR3aa: CASSYSPSGTEAFF
d_gene: NA; v_gene: TRBV29-1; j_gene: TRBJ1-4; abundance: NA; len: 13; CDR3nt: TGCAGCGTTGAGGGGTACAGTGGTGAAAAACTGTTTTTT; CDR3aa: CSVEGYSGEKLFF
d_gene: NA; v_gene: TRBV7-6; j_gene: TRBJ1-5; abundance: NA; len: 11; CDR3nt: TGTGCCAGCGGATATAATCAGCCCCAGCATTTT; CDR3aa: CASGYNQPQHF
d_gene: TRBD2; v_gene: TRBV18; j_gene: TRBJ2-7; abundance: NA; len: 18; CDR3nt: TGTGCCAGCTCACCGGCTAGTTGTGCTAGCGGGCCATCCTGCGAGCAGTACTTC; CDR3aa: CASSPASCASGPSCEQYF
d_gene: TRBD2; v_gene: TRBV6-1; j_gene: TRBJ2-3; abundance: few; len: 14; CDR3nt: TGTGCCAGCAAAGGGCCGCGGGGGGAAGGTACGCAGTATTTT; CDR3aa: CASKGPRGEGTQYF
d_gene: NA; v_gene: TRBV20-1; j_gene: TRBJ1-1; abundance: few; len: 12; CDR3nt: TGCAGTGCAATCAGGGGAGGGACTGAAGCTTTCTTT; CDR3aa: CSAIRGGTEAFF
d_gene: NA; v_gene: TRBV20-1; j_gene: TRBJ2-1; abundance: NA; len: 12; CDR3nt: TGCAGTGCTAGACGGGTGGGCGATGAGCAGTTCTTC; CDR3aa: CSARRVGDEQFF
d_gene: TRBD2; v_gene: TRBV11-2; j_gene: TRBJ2-1; abundance: many; len: 17; CDR3nt: TGTGCCAGCAGCTCCCCCCCTCTAGCGGGGCCCTGGGATGAGCAGTTCTTC; CDR3aa: CASSSPPLAGPWDEQFF
d_gene: NA; v_gene: TRBV2; j_gene: TRBJ1-5; abundance: NA; len: 14; CDR3nt: TGTGCCAGCGGGGGGGTCTATAGCAATCAGCCCCAGCATTTT; CDR3aa: CASGGVYSNQPQHF
d_gene: NA; v_gene: TRBV7-8; j_gene: TRBJ2-7; abundance: few; len: 14; CDR3nt: TGTGCCAGCAGCCCAGGCCCGGGGACGGCACGAACCAACTTC; CDR3aa: CASSPGPGTARTNF
d_gene: NA; v_gene: TRBV11-1; j_gene: TRBJ1-1; abundance: NA; len: 15; CDR3nt: TGTGCCAGCAGCTCCCCCCCAGGGGTAAGAACTGAAGCTTTCTTT; CDR3aa: CASSSPPGVRTEAFF
d_gene: TRBD2; v_gene: TRBV6-1; j_gene: TRBJ2-5; abundance: few; len: 18; CDR3nt: TGTGCCAGCAGGACCAGTGGATTAGCGGGGGGGCCGCGAGAGACCCAGTACTTC; CDR3aa: CASRTSGLAGGPRETQYF
d_gene: NA; v_gene: TRBV28; j_gene: TRBJ1-2; abundance: NA; len: 16; CDR3nt: TGTGCCAGCAGTACCCCCCGGGATTTATATAACTATGGCTACACCTTC; CDR3aa: CASSTPRDLYNYGYTF
d_gene: NA; v_gene: TRBV7-8; j_gene: TRBJ2-3; abundance: many; len: 13; CDR3nt: TGTGCCAGCAGCTTAGCCCGGGGAGATACGCAGTATTTT; CDR3aa: CASSLARGDTQYF
d_gene: NA; v_gene: TRBV2; j_gene: TRBJ1-2; abundance: NA; len: 12; CDR3nt: TGTGCCAGCACCTTGGGGTGGGTTGGCTACACCTTC; CDR3aa: CASTLGWVGYTF
d_gene: NA; v_gene: TRBV18; j_gene: TRBJ1-1; abundance: NA; len: 14; CDR3nt: TGTGCCAGCTCACCAACGCCAGCGAACACTGAAGCTTTCTTT; CDR3aa: CASSPTPANTEAFF
d_gene: TRBD1; v_gene: TRBV4-2; j_gene: TRBJ1-1; abundance: few; len: 15; CDR3nt: TGTGCCAGCAGCCAAGTCGTAGGGGGCACGGGTGAAGCTTTCTTT; CDR3aa: CASSQVVGGTGEAFF
d_gene: NA; v_gene: TRBV27; j_gene: TRBJ2-3; abundance: NA; len: 16; CDR3nt: TGTGCCAGCAGTTTGTCTTTGGGGGGAGGCACAGATACGCAGTATTTT; CDR3aa: CASSLSLGGGTDTQYF
d_gene: TRBD2; v_gene: TRBV24-1; j_gene: TRBJ2-5; abundance: once; len: 14; CDR3nt: TGTGCCACCAGTGACTGGACTAGGCAAGAGACCCAGTACTTC; CDR3aa: CATSDWTRQETQYF
d_gene: NA; v_gene: TRBV5-1; j_gene: TRBJ2-7; abundance: few; len: 14; CDR3nt: TGCGCCAGCAGCCGAAGGGGTCCTTTAGACGAGCAGTACTTC; CDR3aa: CASSRRGPLDEQYF
d_gene: NA; v_gene: TRBV7-8; j_gene: TRBJ1-5; abundance: many; len: 16; CDR3nt: TGTGCCAGCAGCCCTGACAGGCTGGGAGGCAATCAGCCCCAGCATTTT; CDR3aa: CASSPDRLGGNQPQHF
d_gene: NA; v_gene: TRBV29-1; j_gene: TRBJ1-5; abundance: many; len: 14; CDR3nt: TGCAGCGTTGAAGAGGGGGGGAATGATCAGCCCCAGCATTTT; CDR3aa: CSVEEGGNDQPQHF
d_gene: NA; v_gene: TRBV12-3/TRBV12-4; j_gene: TRBJ2-5; abundance: NA; len: 14; CDR3nt: TGTGCCAGCAGTCTGTGGACAAATCAAGAGACCCAGTACTTC; CDR3aa: CASSLWTNQETQYF
d_gene: NA; v_gene: TRBV7-8; j_gene: TRBJ1-1; abundance: few; len: 15; CDR3nt: TGTGCCAGCAGCTTAATGCTGACAGCTAACACCGAAGCTTTCTTT; CDR3aa: CASSLMLTANTEAFF
d_gene: TRBD2; v_gene: TRBV11-2; j_gene: TRBJ2-1; abundance: NA; len: 14; CDR3nt: TGTGCCAGCAGCTTTTTGCGGGGGGGAAGGGAGCAGTTCTTC; CDR3aa: CASSFLRGGREQFF